This is a list of T cell receptor beta chains from one sample in a study of cytomegalovirus exposure and HLA in healthy donors. Produced via immunoSEQ multiplex PCR; TCRdb's table is partial and in-frame only. The repertoire holds tens of thousands of clones, with approximately 93% as singletons. Sequenced material: PBMCs. These receptors all stem from a woman in her thirties in good health and CMV-seropositive. The CDR3 runs from the conserved cysteine through the conserved F or W. Fields, in order: CDR3 length, V gene, CDR3 protein.

13 | TRBV7-9 | CASSRGGAYEQYF
15 | TRBV4-3 | CASSRLGTSGETQYF
14 | TRBV5-1 | CASSFRGFGNEQFF
16 | TRBV7-9 | CASSLLSGQGGEKLFF
17 | TRBV19 | CASSLPPILAGVSEQYF
16 | TRBV5-1 | CASSLALLAGNNEQFF
15 | TRBV9 | CASSVEQGDNEKLFF
13 | TRBV10-2 | CASSSAENTEAFF
13 | TRBV18 | CASSPGLAAEQYF
15 | TRBV9 | CASSAGGRSSYEQYF
12 | TRBV7-8 | CASSWDSYGYTF
14 | TRBV2 | CASAAESSTDTQYF
13 | TRBV30 | CVRTSGNTDTQYF
14 | TRBV10-3 | CAIGDRGLNNEQFF
17 | TRBV2 | CASSDRLGDRGRYEQYF
17 | TRBV7-9 | CASSALVGTSDSYEQYF
16 | TRBV6-5 | CASSYLSGRGTDTQYF
18 | TRBV5-1 | CASSLGGTTGALYYEQYF
14 | TRBV5-1 | CASSPMTGNTEAFF
18 | TRBV7-2 | CASSLVGQRPRRMETQYF
14 | TRBV7-9 | CASSQGQGEYEQYF
15 | TRBV19 | CASSIAGTGGPGYTF
15 | TRBV19 | CASSPLWTENTEAFF
12 | TRBV30 | CAWSQNTGELFF
16 | TRBV7-9 | CASSLRLAGLQETQYF
15 | TRBV28 | CASSPASAQTYEQYF
14 | TRBV9 | CASSVGWGEDEQYF
12 | TRBV25-1 | CASSPITDTQYF
14 | TRBV5-1 | CASSFDRNTDTQYF
14 | TRBV5-1 | CASSRGGAGTEAFF
15 | TRBV6-5 | CASNPDREDRKTQYF
18 | TRBV11-2 | CASSLGWRPGKQGGEQFF
15 | TRBV4-1 | CASSGLAGAPGELFF
15 | TRBV5-1 | CASSDRAINNYGYTF
16 | TRBV15 | CATSNLQDPSTDTQYF
15 | TRBV18 | CASSPPVGSRDTQYF
13 | TRBV18 | CATGTSGPYEQYF
18 | TRBV21-1 | CASSKARWGDGVGYEQYF
16 | TRBV6-5 | CASSYLGTGVNYGYTF
14 | TRBV9 | CASSVTGEIATQYF
17 | TRBV5-1 | CASSLDSAGGPGETQYF
14 | TRBV6-5 | CASSDSPGQETQYF